One sample yielded the 10 T cell receptor beta chains listed below, sequenced in a study of Tregs in tolerant kidney transplant recipients. Mixed chimerism was transient after nonmyeloablative marrow transplants from related graft donors. The data were produced by immunoSEQ multiplex PCR, yet TCRdb's version contains in-frame clones alone and is incomplete. The sample holds 65,000 to 85,000 clones, over 75% seen once. Source: CD4+ T cells from blood (PBMCs), taken 24 months after the transplant. These TCRs come from a human patient who received a combined kidney and bone marrow transplant. Some T cells may be the graft donor's.

The chain is built from TRBV21-1 and TRBJ2-1; the D call of TRBD2 is as the table states it, not checked on the DNA. TRBV21-1 counts as a pseudogene. The CDR3 has 14 amino acids. The CDR3 sequence is CASSFYGSGGGQFF. The CDR3 DNA sequence: TGTGCCAGCAGCTTTTACGGTTCGGGGGGCGGGCAGTTCTTC.

In DNA form, the CDR3 reads TGTGCCAGTAGTATAGTAGGGGGACAGGGGGCGTACGAGCAGTACTTC. Protein sequence: CASSIVGGQGAYEQYF. This chain links TRBV19 with TRBJ2-5, with 12 bases lining up with TRBD1. The assigned J gene may be wrong: the sequence end matches TRBJ2-7 better. This CDR3 comprises 16 residues. Germline CDR1 is LNHDA and CDR2 is SQIVND (reference sequence).

V gene TRBV5-1 combines with J gene TRBJ1-1; possible D gene TRBD1, 6 bases. Germline V gene data show CDR1 as SGHRS and CDR2 as YFSETQ. The V and J ends lost 0 bases and 7 bases respectively, with 13 bases between them. CDR3 size: 14 residues. CDR3 sequence reads: CASSLDRDKNEAFF. CDR3 nucleotides: TGCGCCAGCAGCTTGGACCGGGACAAAAATGAAGCTTTCTTT.

The chain combines TRBV6-5 with TRBJ2-7, with TRBD2 matching over 10 bases. The ends lost 8 bases at V and 5 bases at J; junction bases unmatched: 6. This CDR3 has 13 residues. CDR1 and CDR2 (germline): MNHEY, SVGAGI. CDR3 DNA sequence: TGTGCCAGCGTTGGGAGCGGGAGGGACGAGCAGTACTTC. Amino acid sequence: CASVGSGRDEQYF.

The genes are TRBV5-1 and TRBJ1-1, with 7 bases that match TRBD1. CDR1 SGHRS and CDR2 YFSETQ come from the germline V gene. The CDR3 loop spans 13 amino acids. J lost 3 bases, V lost 4 bases, and 3 bases had no gene match. For the CDR3, the DNA is TGCGCCAGCAGCGTAGGGACAGACACTGAAGCTTTCTTT. Residues: CASSVGTDTEAFF.

The rearrangement uses TRBV7-3 and TRBJ2-2, with unresolved D. Trimming took 1 base from V and 0 from J, leaving 9 bases between them. Germline V gene lookup returns CDR1 SGHTA and CDR2 FQGTGA. The CDR3 covers 16 residues. The CDR3 reads CASSLRGVANTGELFF. The CDR3 DNA reads TGTGCCAGCAGCTTAAGAGGCGTGGCGAACACCGGGGAGCTGTTTTTT. Combining the CDR3 with reference TRBV7-3 and TRBJ2-2 gives the whole variable domain GAGVSQTPSNKVTEKGKYVELRCDPISGHTALYWYRQSLGQGPEFLIYFQGTGAADDSGLPNDRFFAVRPEGSVSTLKIQRTERGDSAVYLCASSLRGVANTGELFFGEGSRLTVL.

The chain couples TRBV5-1 to TRBJ2-3, with 9 nucleotides matching TRBD2. CDR3 size: 16 residues. The germline V gene encodes CDR1 SGHRS and CDR2 YFSETQ. V shed 4 bases and J 1 base; nucleotides not matched to a gene: 7. The CDR3 loop reads CASSPPSSGGTDTQYF. For the CDR3, the DNA is TGCGCCAGCAGCCCACCTTCTAGCGGGGGCACAGATACGCAGTATTTT. Variable domain in full (rest from reference TRBV5-1 and TRBJ2-3): KAGVTQTPRYLIKTRGQQVTLSCSPISGHRSVSWYQQTPGQGLQFLFEYFSETQRNKGNFPGRFSGRQFSNSRSEMNVSTLELGDSALYLCASSPPSSGGTDTQYFGPGTRLTVL.

This chain connects TRBV6-1 to TRBJ1-2; D gene uncertain. CDR3 length: 14 residues. The V gene lost 1 base and the J gene lost 4 bases, with 10 bases spanning the gap. Germline V lookup: CDR1 MNHNS, CDR2 SASEGT. CDR3 region: CASSEGLAGYGYTF. In DNA, the CDR3 is TGTGCCAGCAGTGAAGGGTTAGCCGGCTATGGCTACACCTTC.

The chain carries TRBV6-6 and TRBJ2-3; the D gene is possibly TRBD2 (7 bases). The V end lost 2 bases, the J end lost 1 base, and 10 bases lay between the germline ends. The CDR3 extends over 15 amino acids. CDR1 and CDR2 from the germline V gene are MNHNY and SVGAGI (reference sequence). CDR3 sequence reads: CASSYAGAGTDTQYF. CDR3 nucleotides: TGTGCCAGCAGTTACGCGGGGGCGGGCACAGATACGCAGTATTTT.

This chain links TRBV11-3 with TRBJ2-7, with 11 bases identical to TRBD2. Trimming took 1 base from V and 5 from J; bases not matched to a gene: 1. This CDR3 comprises 14 residues. Germline CDR1 and CDR2: SGHNT and YENEEA. DNA for the CDR3: TGTGCCAGCAGCTTAGTAGCGGGAGGGAACGAGCAGTACTTC. Encoded protein: CASSLVAGGNEQYF. Variable domain in full (rest from reference TRBV11-3 and TRBJ2-7): EAGVVQSPRYKIIEKKQPVAFWCNPISGHNTLYWYLQNLGQGPELLIRYENEEAVDDSQLPKDRFSAERLKGVDSTLKIQPAELGDSAVYLCASSLVAGGNEQYFGPGTRLTVT.